This TCR beta chain was identified in a study of response to subunit inactivated influenza vaccine. This CDR3 is 12 amino acids long. V lost 6 bases, J lost 4 bases, and 10 bases lay in between. TCRdb itself ran the RT-PCR reads through MiXCR, one entry per CDR3 protein. This table holds about 540,000 distinct CDR3 sequences, approximately 20% found once. This sample also belongs to another study, concerning T cells expressing NK-cell markers. According to that study: Production of TCR beta cDNA relied on 5'RACE template switching with UMIs. Sorted CD3+CD56+NKG2C+, CD3+CD56+NKG2C- and CD3+CD56-NKG2C+ T-cell subsets were beta-chain profiled. In the group of eight sequenced donors, seven were HCMV-seropositive and one was seronegative. Uncertainty persisted over the HCMV specificity of expanded NKG2C+ T cell clones.

V is TRBV12-3 or TRBV12-4 and J is TRBJ2-7; D call uncertain. Source: CD4+ T cells sorted from PBMCs, taken approximately 13 days after vaccination. The TCR sequence derives from a man aged 45-60 years who received an inactivated influenza vaccine. The CDR3 DNA is TGTGCCAGCAGCCGAAGTAAGTACGAGCAGTACTTC. Protein: CASSRSKYEQYF.